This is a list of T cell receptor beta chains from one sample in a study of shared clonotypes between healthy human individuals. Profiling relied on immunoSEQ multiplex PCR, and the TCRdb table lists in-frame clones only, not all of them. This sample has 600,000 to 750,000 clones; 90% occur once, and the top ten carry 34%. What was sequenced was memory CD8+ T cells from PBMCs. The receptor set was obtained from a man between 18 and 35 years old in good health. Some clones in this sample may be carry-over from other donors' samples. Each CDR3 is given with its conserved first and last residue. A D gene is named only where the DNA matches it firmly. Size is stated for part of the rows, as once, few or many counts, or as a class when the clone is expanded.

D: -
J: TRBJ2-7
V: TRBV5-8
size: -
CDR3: CASSLGAGGMYEQYF
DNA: TGTGCCAGCAGCTTGGGGGCGGGTGGAATGTACGAGCAGTACTTC

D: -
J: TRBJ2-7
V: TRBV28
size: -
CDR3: CASSLPRDTGYEQYF
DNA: TGTGCCAGCAGTTTACCGCGGGACACCGGCTACGAGCAGTACTTC

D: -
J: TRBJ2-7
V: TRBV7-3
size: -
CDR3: CASSSAHLYEQYF
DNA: TGTGCCAGCAGCTCCGCCCATTTGTACGAGCAGTACTTC

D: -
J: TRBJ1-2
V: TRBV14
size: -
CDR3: CASSQGRNLNYGYTF
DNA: TGTGCCAGCAGCCAAGGGAGGAACCTTAACTATGGCTACACCTTC

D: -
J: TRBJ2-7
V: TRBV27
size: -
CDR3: CASSFGIRPYEQYF
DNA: TGTGCCAGCAGTTTTGGGATCCGACCCTACGAGCAGTACTTC

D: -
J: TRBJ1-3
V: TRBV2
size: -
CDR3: CASSQNHQSRSSGNTIYF
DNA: TGTGCCAGCAGCCAAAATCATCAATCCCGATCCTCTGGAAACACCATATATTTT

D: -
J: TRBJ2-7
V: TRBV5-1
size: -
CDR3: CASSLDFGSYEQYF
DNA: TGCGCCAGCAGCTTGGACTTCGGATCCTACGAGCAGTACTTC

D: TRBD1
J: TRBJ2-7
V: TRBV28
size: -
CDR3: CASSFGQGDESYEQYF
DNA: TGTGCCAGCAGTTTCGGACAGGGGGACGAGTCCTACGAGCAGTACTTC

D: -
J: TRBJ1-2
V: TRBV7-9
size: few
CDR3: CASSLGGFMNYGYTF
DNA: TGTGCCAGCAGCTTAGGGGGATTTATGAACTATGGCTACACCTTC

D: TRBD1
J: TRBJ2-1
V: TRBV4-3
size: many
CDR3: CASSLLRTGYNEQFF
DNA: TGCGCCAGCAGCCTCCTGCGGACAGGATACAATGAGCAGTTCTTC

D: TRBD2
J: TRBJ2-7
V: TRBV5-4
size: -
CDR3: CASSLAWAGESYEQYF
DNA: TGTGCCAGCAGCTTGGCCTGGGCGGGAGAGTCCTACGAGCAGTACTTC

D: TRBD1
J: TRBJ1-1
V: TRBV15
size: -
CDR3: CATSYSGERQGRRNTEAFF
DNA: TGTGCCACCAGCTATTCCGGAGAAAGACAGGGGAGGAGAAACACTGAAGCTTTCTTT

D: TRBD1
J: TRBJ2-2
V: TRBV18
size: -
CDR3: CASSPVWTGGGFNTGELFF
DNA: TGTGCCAGCTCACCGGTATGGACAGGGGGCGGCTTTAACACCGGGGAGCTGTTTTTT

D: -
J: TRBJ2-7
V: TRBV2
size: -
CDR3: CASSEVPGAYEQYF
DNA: TGTGCCAGCAGTGAAGTCCCAGGGGCCTACGAGCAGTACTTC

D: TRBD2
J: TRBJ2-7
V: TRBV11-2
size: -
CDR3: CASSIAQRETSYEQYF
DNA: TGTGCCAGCAGCATCGCCCAGCGGGAGACTTCCTACGAGCAGTACTTC

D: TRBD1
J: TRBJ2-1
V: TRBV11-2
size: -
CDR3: CASSHSRDSSHEQFF
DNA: TGTGCCAGCAGTCATAGTCGGGACAGCTCCCATGAGCAGTTCTTC

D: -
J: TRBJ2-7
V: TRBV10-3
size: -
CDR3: CAISVLAEATGTYEQYF
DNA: TGTGCCATCAGTGTGCTCGCAGAAGCAACTGGAACCTACGAGCAGTACTTC

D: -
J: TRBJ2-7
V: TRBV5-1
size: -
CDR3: CASGDPVVSYEQYF
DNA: TGCGCCAGCGGTGATCCTGTAGTTTCCTACGAGCAGTACTTC

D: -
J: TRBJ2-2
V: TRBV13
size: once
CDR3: CASSSRRTNTGELFF
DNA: TGTGCCAGCAGCTCCCGGAGGACTAACACCGGGGAGCTGTTTTTT

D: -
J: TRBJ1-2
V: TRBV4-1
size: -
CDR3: CASSQGTVFYGYTF
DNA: TGCGCCAGCAGCCAAGGAACAGTTTTCTATGGCTACACCTTC